One TCR beta chain is described in this entry. Its specific antigen is unknown. No base quality values were provided; no much bigger clone lies one nucleotide off. This record belongs to a study of PD-1 blockade in classical Hodgkin lymphoma (dated by TCRdb to the early 2020s). General notes on the study: Nivolumab dosing was 3 mg/kg intravenously every 2 weeks, continuing until either disease progression or unacceptable toxicity. To define a peripheral blood immune signature of response to PD-1 blockade in classical Hodgkin lymphoma, the study combined TCR beta sequencing with CyTOF.

The Qiagen DNeasy kit was used to extract genomic DNA from unsorted PBMCs and from the negatively selected CD4+ and CD8+ fractions. Using primers that anneal to V and J segments, immunoSEQ multiplex PCR amplified the TCR beta CDR3 regions. A synthetic immune receptor repertoire was used to minimize amplification bias, and remaining bias was computationally removed after sequencing. The study's processing was this. Custom Python scripts were used to quantify repertoire diversity as the Shannon entropy index. Unsorted, CD4+ and CD8+ repertoires were analyzed separately, except for combined analyses in which CD4+ and CD8+ sequences were merged in silico. A clone was considered expanded if an increase in frequency of at least 2-fold after treatment relative to C1D1 was found, and a pseudocount of 0.5 was applied to clones undetected at baseline. Singleton clones were defined as clones with 0 or 1 copy at C1D1, and non-singleton clones were defined as clones with 2 or more copies. Clones expanded in unsorted samples were labelled as CD4+, CD8+ or unknown by matching protein sequences in sorted samples from the same patient. Wilcoxon tests were applied to paired samples to test diversity changes from C1D1 to C4D1. TCRdb limited this immuneACCESS table to in-frame rearrangements with V and J called. A share of clones is missing; checked studies link under half to unresolved V genes, and the rest is unexplained. V, J and clone size derive from that table, while D and trimming were established from the DNA sequence. The sample table lists roughly 40,000 clones, around two thirds of them with a count of one. The top ten constitute approximately 3% of the sample.

What the study reported, not specific to this receptor: By C4D1, a significant rise was seen in CD4+ TCR diversity but not in CD8+ TCR diversity (p=0.0027 vs p=0.16), and the rise was most apparent among complete responders (p=0.02). Baseline TCR diversity was reported to be lower in newly diagnosed patients than in healthy donors and to be lower still in relapsed/refractory patients. Only a single clinical trial cohort was studied, and what caused the repertoire differences, possibly disease activity or prior therapy, remained undefined. Patients starting nivolumab less than 1 year after ASCT had lower diversity and were excluded from later analyses to avoid confounding by immune reconstitution. Baseline diversity similar to that of newly diagnosed patients was observed in trial patients achieving complete response, whereas significantly lower diversity was observed in partial responders and progressors.

Trimming at the junction amounts to 3 bases on V and 10 bases on J, and the germline ends lie 18 bases apart. Reading from cysteine to phenylalanine, the CDR3 counts 14 amino acids. Only the CDR3 DNA is retained, 42 bases long and in frame from the first base. The germline V gene (reference sequence) yields PRHDT for CDR1 and FYEKMQ for CDR2. Read against the paper, the sample's time point label means: cycle 1 day 1 (C1D1), immediately before nivolumab initiation. All trial patients had relapsed after autologous stem cell transplantation, with cohorts A, B and C differing in prior brentuximab vedotin exposure. The trial cohort included 55 to 60 patients with relapsed/refractory classical Hodgkin lymphoma, and each patient had a best overall response of complete response, partial response or progressive disease. Single-agent nivolumab was administered to trial patients in the multi-cohort phase II CheckMate 205 trial. Best overall response was determined by an independent review committee according to the 2007 International Working Group response criteria. PBMCs from the trial were collected at three points: immediately before nivolumab initiation (C1D1), and during therapy at cycle 2 day 1 and cycle 4 day 1. After peripheral blood was drawn into 8 mL Vacutainer Cell Preparation Tubes, PBMCs were isolated by centrifugation and then cryopreserved.

The V and J genes are TRBV13 and TRBJ1-1; a confident D gene designation cannot be given. This sample comprised peripheral blood mononuclear cells (PBMCs), obtained at baseline. This clonotype was obtained from a human donor with classical Hodgkin lymphoma. DNA sequence: TGTGCCAGCAGCTTTTACGCCCAGATCAGTGGAGCTTTCTTT. The translation is CASSFYAQISGAFF.